The present entry profiles one TCR beta chain with its context. Its antigen is not known. Unique molecular identifiers were affixed to single, distinct cDNA molecules. MiXCR, run by TCRdb on the 5' RACE reads, gives a single entry per CDR3 protein. Of about 48,000 distinct CDR3 sequences in the sample, roughly 6.1% were seen once. The sample comes from a study of early T cells in non-severe SARS-CoV-2 infection. Study overall: The authors sequenced bulk RNA from unsorted whole blood, leaving chains unpaired. Study-level findings and limits: The matching step, a VDJdb search, favored anti-spike CD8 responses and missed private and CD4 specificities.

Losses at the gene ends were 6 bases for V and 6 bases for J; bases not matched to a gene: 10. Germline V gene lookup returns CDR1 MNHEY and CDR2 SVGAGI. The CDR3 is 14 amino acids. The sequencing used whole blood, collected at baseline. This sequence originates from an adult who was a healthcare worker with PCR-confirmed SARS-CoV-2 infection or an uninfected control (not recorded which). The J gene is TRBJ2-7, the V gene TRBV6-5, with 8 bases lining up with TRBD2. DNA of the CDR3: TGTGCCAGCAGAACTAGCGGCCGTCGGGGCGAGCAGTACTTC. The encoded protein is CASRTSGRRGEQYF.